The source of this T cell receptor beta chain is a study of spatial heterogeneity in lung cancer. The overall study: Alpha-chain detections were consistently fewer than beta-chain detections among the sequences. More than 9.5 raw reads, on average, carried each unique TCR and UMI combination.

TCRdb reprocessed the 5' RACE reads via MiXCR and lists one record per CDR3 protein. This table holds roughly 9,300 distinct CDR3 sequences, 6% to 7% found once. Per germline, CDR1 LNHDA and CDR2 SQIVND (reference sequence). The CDR3 is 14 residues long. Trimming at V came to 5 bases and at J to 4 bases, leaving 3 bases not matched to a gene. Time point of the sample: sample taken at primary tumor resection. The donors comprised about 70 untreated early-stage non-small cell lung cancer patients. From tumor, nontumor lung or frozen PBMC, whole RNA was taken unsorted for sequencing. The sequence was obtained from a male donor with early-stage non-small cell lung cancer. Specimen: normal lung tissue next to the tumor, collected at surgery. This chain connects TRBV19 to TRBJ2-7, with 12 positions matching TRBD2. Written as DNA, the CDR3 is TGTGCCAGTAGTCTAGCGGGAGGGGGATACGAGCAGTACTTC. The encoded protein is CASSLAGGGYEQYF. Filled out from reference TRBV19 and TRBJ2-7, the complete variable domain reads DGGITQSPKYLFRKEGQNVTLSCEQNLNHDAMYWYRQDPGQGLRLIYYSQIVNDFQKGDIAEGYSVSREKKESFPLTVTSAQKNPTAFYLCASSLAGGGYEQYFGPGTRLTVT.